One and the same sample provided the 19 T cell receptor beta chains below, sequenced in a study of cytomegalovirus exposure and HLA in healthy donors. 13 Jbeta primers and 60 Vbeta primers were used for the PCR. Repertoires were generated with immunoSEQ multiplex PCR, while TCRdb's copy carries only in-frame clones and drops some. The sample consists of around 190,000 clones, 80% of them appearing once. The sequencing sample was made of PBMCs. These receptors came from a man aged 35 to 55 in good health and CMV-seronegative.

The CDR3 spells CASSDRWSTDTQYF. The CDR3 DNA follows: TGTGCCAGCAGCGACAGGTGGAGCACAGATACGCAGTATTTT. J is TRBJ2-3 and V is TRBV6-5, with D possibly matching TRBD1 (6 bases). The CDR3 has 14 residues. The germline V gene has CDR1 MNHEY and CDR2 SVGAGI. The ends were cut back, 6 bases at V and 0 bases at J, with 10 bases in the middle.

The chain combines TRBV30 with TRBJ1-2; D is undetermined. Per germline, CDR1 GTSNPN and CDR2 SVGIG (reference sequence). V dropped 0 bases and J dropped 6 bases, with 8 bases sitting between them. This CDR3 spans 12 amino acids. In DNA, the CDR3 is TGTGCCTGGAGTGTAGGGAGCGATGGCTACACCTTC. Its translation: CAWSVGSDGYTF.

The chain has TRBV20-1 and TRBJ1-1; 9 nucleotides agree with TRBD1. After removal of 6 bases from V and 10 bases from J, the junction contained 6 bases not matched to a gene. CDR1 is DFQATT and CDR2 is SNEGSKA in the germline V gene (reference sequence). The CDR3 is 11 residues long. The DNA for the CDR3 is TGCAGTGCAACCACGACAGGGGGAGCTTTCTTT. Translated: CSATTTGGAFF.

The rearrangement links TRBV10-3 to TRBJ2-1, with D perhaps matching TRBD2 (5 bases). In germline, CDR1 is ENHRY, CDR2 SYGVKD. V lost 0 bases and J lost 2, with 8 bases in between. This CDR3 comprises 15 residues. CDR3 DNA: TGTGCCATCAGTGAGTCGACGAGGGCCTACAATGAGCAGTTCTTC. Its translation is CAISESTRAYNEQFF.

The rearrangement joins TRBV19 to TRBJ1-5, with no clear D. V was clipped by 3 bases and J by 2 bases, with 8 bases between them. Per the germline V gene, CDR1 is LNHDA and CDR2 is SQIVND (reference sequence). This CDR3 spans 14 amino acids. In DNA, the CDR3 is TGTGCCAGTAGTATCCCCGGGGGCAATCAGCCCCAGCATTTT. This codes for CASSIPGGNQPQHF. Variable domain in full (rest from reference TRBV19 and TRBJ1-5): DGGITQSPKYLFRKEGQNVTLSCEQNLNHDAMYWYRQDPGQGLRLIYYSQIVNDFQKGDIAEGYSVSREKKESFPLTVTSAQKNPTAFYLCASSIPGGNQPQHFGDGTRLSIL.

The chain is built from TRBV10-3 and TRBJ2-7, with D possibly TRBD2 on 5 matching bases. V shed 5 bases and J shed 4 bases, with 18 bases lying between them. Germline values: CDR1 ENHRY, CDR2 SYGVKD. The CDR3 sequence is 15 residues long. The CDR3 sequence is CAISQGSGNNYEQYF. DNA for the CDR3: TGTGCCATCAGTCAAGGGTCGGGGAATAATTACGAGCAGTACTTC.

The CDR3 loop is CASSLDPGTVGGGTEAFF. In DNA form, the CDR3 reads TGCGCCAGCAGCCTCGACCCCGGGACAGTGGGCGGTGGGACTGAAGCTTTCTTT. V is TRBV5-1 and J is TRBJ1-1; 7 bases match TRBD1. V shed 4 bases and J 5 bases; nucleotides not matched to a gene: 20. From germline, CDR1 is SGHRS and CDR2 YFSETQ. The CDR3 is made up of 18 amino acids.

This chain links TRBV6-1 with TRBJ2-5; TRBD1 aligns across 11 bases. The J call may not be correct, given that the DNA end is closer to TRBJ2-7. The CDR3 consists of 15 residues. Germline loops: CDR1 MNHNS, CDR2 SASEGT. This chain's CDR3 is CASRGMDRGPYEQYF. Here the CDR3 DNA reads TGTGCCAGCCGTGGCATGGACAGGGGGCCCTACGAGCAGTACTTC.

The CDR3 loop reads CASSLGRGLAGPDNEQFF. Written as DNA, the CDR3 is TGTGCCAGCAGCTTAGGGCGGGGGCTGGCGGGACCCGACAATGAGCAGTTCTTC. The chain is built from TRBV7-2 and TRBJ2-1; D might be TRBD2 (7 bases). The CDR3 extends over 18 amino acids. V lost 1 base to trimming and J lost 5 bases, with 21 bases between them. Germline CDR1 reads SGHTA; CDR2 reads FQGNSA.

The genes are TRBV7-2 and TRBJ1-5; a possible D gene is TRBD1 (5 bases). The V gene's germline CDR1 is SGHTA and CDR2 FQGNSA. Trimming removed 7 bases at V and 0 bases at J, with 13 bases between. This CDR3 is built from 15 residues. CDR3 in amino acids: CASNSGVDSNQPQHF. DNA for the CDR3: TGTGCCAGCAACTCGGGGGTAGATAGCAATCAGCCCCAGCATTTT. Full variable domain (missing parts from reference TRBV7-2 and TRBJ1-5): GAGVSQSPSNKVTEKGKDVELRCDPISGHTALYWYRQSLGQGLEFLIYFQGNSAPDKSGLPSDRFSAERTGGSVSTLTIQRTQQEDSAVYLCASNSGVDSNQPQHFGDGTRLSIL.

The rearrangement links TRBV5-1 to TRBJ2-7, with TRBD2 matching over 7 bases. Trimming cost V 6 bases and J 2 bases; bases outside gene matches: 14. CDR1 and CDR2 (germline): SGHRS, YFSETQ. This CDR3 is built from 16 residues. The CDR3 DNA reads as TGCGCCAGCAAAACGGTCCCCACTAGCGCAACCTACGAGCAGTACTTC. As protein: CASKTVPTSATYEQYF. Together with reference TRBV5-1 and TRBJ2-7, the CDR3 gives the full variable domain: KAGVTQTPRYLIKTRGQQVTLSCSPISGHRSVSWYQQTPGQGLQFLFEYFSETQRNKGNFPGRFSGRQFSNSRSEMNVSTLELGDSALYLCASKTVPTSATYEQYFGPGTRLTVT.

V gene TRBV6-1 combines with J gene TRBJ1-5, with no clear D. V lost 6 bases and J lost 0, with 12 bases in between. The CDR3 runs 15 residues. Per germline, CDR1 MNHNS and CDR2 SASEGT. In DNA, the CDR3 is TGTGCCAGCAGCGGCAGCTACTATAGCAATCAGCCCCAGCATTTT. Its translation: CASSGSYYSNQPQHF.

This chain uses TRBV6-5 with TRBJ1-5; D gene ambiguous. The CDR3 consists of 14 residues. Deletions cut 4 bases from V and 2 bases from J, with 9 bases between. The germline V gene encodes CDR1 MNHEY and CDR2 SVGAGI. Here the CDR3 DNA reads TGTGCCAGCAGTTCGGGGTTTGGCAATCAGCCCCAGCATTTT. This encodes CASSSGFGNQPQHF.

This clone showed up just once. This sequence joins TRBV6-5 and TRBJ1-2, with D possibly matching TRBD1 (6 bases). Germline V gene lookup returns CDR1 MNHEY and CDR2 SVGAGI. The CDR3 covers 15 residues. Deletions cut 8 bases from V and 3 bases from J, with 19 bases between. CDR3 nucleotides: TGTGCCAGCCGCCTGTCCTTTACAGGGTACTATGGCTACACCTTC. It translates to CASRLSFTGYYGYTF.

The chain employs TRBV15 and TRBJ2-7; 9 bases agree with TRBD2. The germline gives CDR1 LNHNV, CDR2 YYDKDF (reference sequence). J lost 4 bases, V lost 0 bases, and 7 bases had no gene match. This CDR3 is 16 amino acids long. CDR3 nucleotide sequence: TGTGCCACCAGCAGAGAATCAAGCGGGGGGATGTACGAGCAGTACTTC. Protein product: CATSRESSGGMYEQYF.

This clone was recorded a few times. J is TRBJ1-5 and V is TRBV11-2; no firm D call. The V and J ends lost 5 bases and 6 bases respectively, with 17 bases between them. Germline V gene data show CDR1 as SGHAT and CDR2 as FQNNGV. This CDR3 has 15 amino acids. The CDR3 bases are TGTGCCAGCAGCCGTTTAGGAGGGCGGGGTCAGCCCCAGCATTTT. Encoded protein: CASSRLGGRGQPQHF. Full variable domain (remainder filled in from reference TRBV11-2 and TRBJ1-5): EAGVAQSPRYKIIEKRQSVAFWCNPISGHATLYWYQQILGQGPKLLIQFQNNGVVDDSQLPKDRFSAERLKGVDSTLKIQPAKLEDSAVYLCASSRLGGRGQPQHFGDGTRLSIL.

This chain uses TRBV6-6 with TRBJ1-5; TRBD1 is a possible D gene (6 bases). The V and J ends lost 6 bases and 4 bases respectively, with 16 bases between them. Germline-derived CDR1 and CDR2 are MNHNY and SVGAGI (reference sequence). This CDR3 region has 15 residues. The CDR3: CASSLMGAGNQPQHF. DNA for the CDR3: TGTGCCAGCAGCCTCATGGGGGCTGGGAATCAGCCCCAGCATTTT.

J is TRBJ2-2 and V is TRBV5-1; a weak D match, TRBD1 (6 bases). Per the germline V gene, CDR1 is SGHRS and CDR2 is YFSETQ. V was shortened by 3 bases and J by 1 base, with 13 bases between the two germline ends. The CDR3 has 16 amino acids. The CDR3 protein is CASSSDGTLNTGELFF. In DNA, the CDR3 is TGCGCCAGCAGCTCCGACGGGACACTGAACACCGGGGAGCTGTTTTTT.

The chain links TRBV5-1 to TRBJ1-2; maybe TRBD1 (5 bases). V was pared by 6 bases and J by 10 bases, with 19 bases between. CDR1 and CDR2 (germline): SGHRS, YFSETQ. The length of the CDR3 is 13 residues. In DNA form, the CDR3 reads TGCGCCAGCACCAATGGACACGGAGGGGACTACACCTTC. It yields the protein CASTNGHGGDYTF.